Listed here is a single T cell receptor beta chain. This clonotype was observed at least ten times. It lacks a known antigen. Base qualities are not at hand, and no much larger clone is one base apart. This sample is part of a study of molecular identifiers for immune sequencing clone quantification (dated by TCRdb to 2016 to 2019). Concerning the study at large: For a replicate experiment, RNA from roughly 20,000 or 100,000 naive CD8 T cells was divided into five aliquots, and four of the five aliquots were sequenced. This methods study used CD8 T cells to benchmark TCR RNA copy counting and molecular-identifier clustering-based TCR repertoire sequencing (MIDCIRS). General conclusions and limits of the study: In CMV-specific effector cells, clones with more than 20 RNA copies accounted for over 97% of molecules, whereas in naive cells such clones accounted for under 1%. Approximately 3.1 recovered TCR RNA copies per cell were obtained by modeling, versus 9 to 10 by digital PCR, implying a capture efficiency of 25% to 30%. The sizes of highly expanded clones could end up underestimated when identical TCR molecules share a barcode. The naive libraries included spiked-in Jurkat TCR RNA (roughly nine copies' worth), and this Jurkat TCR RNA is not part of the donor repertoire. Spiked-in Jurkat TCR RNA equivalent to a single cell was reported to be detectable even among over 800,000 naive CD8 T cells. Without barcode sub-clustering, chimeric consensus sequences inflated TCR diversity; chimeras reached as high as 47%.

The library was built by means of PCR. This sample was sequenced with an Illumina HiSeq 4000. Preparation of bulk TCR libraries followed a previously described approach, with the TCR primers listed in Table S5. Purification of total RNA was performed with the Qiagen AllPrep DNA/RNA kit. Before analysis, reads from multiple sequencing runs of the same library were pooled. On the study's bioinformatics: Reads were retained only if the reads had an exact TCR constant sequence, and the retained reads were trimmed to 150 nt and grouped according to their 12-nt molecular barcodes. Reads within each barcode group were sub-clustered using a 15% Levenshtein threshold, and quality-weighted consensus sequences were constructed for each RNA molecule. Non-functional sequences were discarded, and so were lower-count sequences lying one edit away from another sequence. Barcode sub-clusters with fewer than 20% of the maximum read count were removed, based on fitting two negative binomial distributions. Clones were called with MiXCR by TCRdb after fastp trimmed the public reads at Q25, and only in-frame beta chains were retained. Records with the same CDR3 protein are collapsed into one entry carrying the most frequent genes and DNA. TCRdb assigned the V and J calls; the authors' analysis was not used. The sample table holds 80,000 to 95,000 distinct CDR3 sequences, of which over 15% were seen once. About 0.85% of the sample belongs to the ten largest clones.

From V the trimming removes 5 bases and from J it removes 5 bases, while the gene matches leave 7 bases of the junction unaccounted for. The CDR3 holds 15 amino acids from the cysteine to the phenylalanine. CDR3 DNA is the only sequence kept; it has 45 bases, read in frame from the first base. The germline V gene yields SGHAT for CDR1 and FQNNGV for CDR2. Libraries of naive CD8 T cells were built from anywhere between roughly 17,000 and 1,000,000 sorted cells, with 10%, 30% or 50% of the purified RNA used. Naive CD8 T cells were FACS-sorted as CD8+CD4-CCR7+CD45RA+ on a BD FACSAria II into RLT Plus buffer. Roughly 10 TCR copies' worth of Jurkat RNA were spiked into roughly 19,000-1,000,000 naive CD8 T cell samples to test detection sensitivity. Enrichment of CD8 T cells was performed with RosetteSep CD8+ T Cell Enrichment Cocktail and Ficoll-Paque, after which ACK red cell lysis was carried out.

The V and J segments used are TRBV11-2 and TRBJ2-5, with 11 bases matching TRBD2. The source of this sequence is a human donor in good health. Some libraries in this study had Jurkat cell RNA spiked in. The sequenced sample was naive CD8+ T cells from blood, with Jurkat cell RNA spiked in. The cell subset or site label on this specimen signifies: FACS-sorted CD8+CD4-CCR7+CD45RA+ naive T cells. The nucleotides read TGTGCCAGCAGCCTGCTAGCGGGAGGCTTGGAGACCCAGTACTTC. The translation is CASSLLAGGLETQYF.